The clone carrying this TCR beta chain came up once. No antigen is known for it. The sample comes from a study of shared clonotypes between healthy human individuals. Study-wide results and limits: Sequencing depth was expected to affect clonotype sharing among donors.

Genomic DNA of each subset was evenly split across several immunoSEQ plates. Here immunoSEQ multiplex PCR was the method, and the copy in TCRdb shows in-frame clones only, minus some. The sample has approximately 1,500,000 clones; about 96% are singletons. Germline lookup yields CDR1 MNHNS and CDR2 SASEGT. CDR3 length: 14 amino acids. V lost 7 bases and J 4 bases, leaving 16 bases between the germline ends. The sequenced sample consisted of naive CD4+ T cells sorted from blood. Subset noted: CD45RA+ positively selected. The sequence came from a man aged 30 to 45 in good health. J is TRBJ1-2 and V is TRBV6-1; D not certain. The CDR3 region is CASTRSPRGYGYTF. The CDR3 bases are TGTGCCAGCACCCGGTCCCCAAGAGGCTATGGCTACACCTTC.